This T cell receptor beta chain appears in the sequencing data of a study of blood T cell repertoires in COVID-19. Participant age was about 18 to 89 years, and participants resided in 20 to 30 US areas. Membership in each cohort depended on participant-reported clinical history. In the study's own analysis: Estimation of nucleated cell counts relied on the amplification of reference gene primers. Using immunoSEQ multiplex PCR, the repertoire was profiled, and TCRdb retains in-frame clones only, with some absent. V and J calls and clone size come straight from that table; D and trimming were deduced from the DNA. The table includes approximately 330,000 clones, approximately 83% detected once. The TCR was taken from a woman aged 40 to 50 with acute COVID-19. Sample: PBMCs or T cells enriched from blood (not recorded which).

This CDR3 is CASSLGAGQYNEQFF. CDR3 DNA sequence: TGTGCCAGCAGCTTAGGAGCGGGGCAATACAATGAGCAGTTCTTC. V is TRBV11-2 and J is TRBJ2-1; 7 bases are shared with TRBD2. CDR3 length: 15 residues. V lost 1 base to trimming and J lost 4 bases; unmatched junction nucleotides: 4. CDR1 is SGHAT, CDR2 FQNNGV, per germline.